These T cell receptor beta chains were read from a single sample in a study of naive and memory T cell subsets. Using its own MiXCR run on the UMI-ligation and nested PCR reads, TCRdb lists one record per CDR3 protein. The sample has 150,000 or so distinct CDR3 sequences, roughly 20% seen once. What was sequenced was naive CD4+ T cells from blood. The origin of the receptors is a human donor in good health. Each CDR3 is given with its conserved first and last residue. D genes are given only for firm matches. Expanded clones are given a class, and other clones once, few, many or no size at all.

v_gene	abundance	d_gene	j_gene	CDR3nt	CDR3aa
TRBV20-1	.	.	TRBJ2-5	TGCAGTGCTATTGGAGGGTTCCTTGAGACCCAGTACTTC	CSAIGGFLETQYF
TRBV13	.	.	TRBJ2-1	TGTGCCAGCAGTCGGCATAATGAGCAGTTCTTC	CASSRHNEQFF
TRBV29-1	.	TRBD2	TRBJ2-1	TGCGGCGTTGAACGCGGGAGGGCCGGCAATGAGCAGTTCTTC	CGVERGRAGNEQFF
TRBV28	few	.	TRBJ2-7	TGTGCCGTTGCCAGCCCGAACTCCTACGAGCAGTACTTC	CAVASPNSYEQYF
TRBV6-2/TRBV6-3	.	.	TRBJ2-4	TGTGCCAGCAGTTACTTGGTCCAGGGCCGGATTCAGTACTTC	CASSYLVQGRIQYF
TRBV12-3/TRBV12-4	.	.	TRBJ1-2	TGTGCCAGCAGACGCGGACAGTTATATGGCTACACCTTC	CASRRGQLYGYTF
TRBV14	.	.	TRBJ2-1	TGTGCCAGCAGCCGACTAACAGGGAAGCATGAGCAGTTCTTC	CASSRLTGKHEQFF
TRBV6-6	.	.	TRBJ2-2	TGTGCCACCCAACCCAGGGGCACCGGGGAGCTGTTTTTT	CATQPRGTGELFF
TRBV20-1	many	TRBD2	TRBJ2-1	TGCAGTGCTAGAGATTGGACTAGCCCCGATGAGCAGTTCTTC	CSARDWTSPDEQFF
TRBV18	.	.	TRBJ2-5	TGTGCCAGCTCACCCCAGAGGGAACAAGAGACCCAGTACTTC	CASSPQREQETQYF
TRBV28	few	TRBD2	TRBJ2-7	TGTGCCAGCAGACCCTCGGCGGGAGTAACCTACGAGCAGTACTTC	CASRPSAGVTYEQYF
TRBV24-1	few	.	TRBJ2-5	TGTGCCACCAGTGAGGGAAGACAGGCCTACCAAGAGACCCAGTACTTC	CATSEGRQAYQETQYF
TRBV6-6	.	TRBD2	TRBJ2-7	TGTGCCAGCAGTTACTCCCCCGGGGGGGGGGAGAACTACGAGCAGTACTTC	CASSYSPGGGENYEQYF
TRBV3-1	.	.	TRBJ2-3	TGTGCCAGCAGCCAAGAGACTCCCGGGGGCGCAGATACGCAGTATTTT	CASSQETPGGADTQYF
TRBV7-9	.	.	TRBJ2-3	TGTGCCAGCAGCAACCTACCATCTACGCAGTATTTT	CASSNLPSTQYF
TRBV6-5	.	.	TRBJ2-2	TGTGCCAGCAGAAAGTCAGGACAGAGAAACACCGGGGAGCTGTTTTTT	CASRKSGQRNTGELFF
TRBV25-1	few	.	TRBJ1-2	TGTGCCAGCAGTGAATTGTCGGGACTTTATGGCTACACCTTC	CASSELSGLYGYTF
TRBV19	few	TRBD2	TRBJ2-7	TGTGCCAGTAGTATTTATTCGGGAGGGGCCAGCGACGAGCAGTACTTC	CASSIYSGGASDEQYF
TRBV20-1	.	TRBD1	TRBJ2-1	TGCAGTGCCCAAGGGTCCGGGACAGGGACCTACAATGAGCAGTTCTTC	CSAQGSGTGTYNEQFF
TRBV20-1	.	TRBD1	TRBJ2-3	TGCAGTGCCATAAACAGGGGGGAAACTAGCACAGATACGCAGTATTTT	CSAINRGETSTDTQYF
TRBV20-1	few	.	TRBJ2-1	TGCAGTGCTAGCCCCGGGACTCGCCGAGACAATGAGCAGTTCTTC	CSASPGTRRDNEQFF
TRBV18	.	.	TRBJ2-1	TGTGCCAGCTCACCACAGAAAGGGATTCATCTCAATGAGCAGTTCTTC	CASSPQKGIHLNEQFF
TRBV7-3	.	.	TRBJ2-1	TGTGCCAGCAGCTTACAATCGTCCGGGAGTAAGGATGAGCAGTTCTTC	CASSLQSSGSKDEQFF
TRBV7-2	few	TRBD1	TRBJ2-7	TGTGCCAGCAGCCAAACCGGGACAGGAAACTACGAGCAGTACTTC	CASSQTGTGNYEQYF
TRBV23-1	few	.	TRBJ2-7	TGCGCCAGCAGTCAATCAGGGGGATACGAGCAGTACTTC	CASSQSGGYEQYF
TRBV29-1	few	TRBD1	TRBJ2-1	TGCAGCGTTGAGTTACTCAGGGGGTTGTCAAATGAGCAGTTCTTC	CSVELLRGLSNEQFF
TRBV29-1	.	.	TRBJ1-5	TGCAGCGTTGTAGATCGCGGCCCTAATCAGCCCCAGCATTTT	CSVVDRGPNQPQHF
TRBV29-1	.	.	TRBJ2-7	TGCAGCGTTGAAGATACATTCTACGAGCAGTACTTC	CSVEDTFYEQYF
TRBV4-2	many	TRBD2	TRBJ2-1	TGTGCCAGCAGCCAAGTGGCTAGCGGAGCCTACAATGAGCAGTTCTTC	CASSQVASGAYNEQFF
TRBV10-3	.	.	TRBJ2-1	TGTGCCATCAGTCTTCGACAGACCACGATAGGGTACAATGAGCAGTTCTTC	CAISLRQTTIGYNEQFF
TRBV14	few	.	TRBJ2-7	TGTGCCAGCAGCCAAGATAGGGTCAACGAGCAGTACTTC	CASSQDRVNEQYF
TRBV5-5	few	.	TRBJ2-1	TGTGCCAGCAGCTTAGGGGTCTCGGGAGCGGCCTACAATGAGCAGTTCTTC	CASSLGVSGAAYNEQFF
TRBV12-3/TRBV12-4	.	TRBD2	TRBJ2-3	TGTGCCAGCAGGGATAGCGGGAGTGGAGATACGCAGTATTTT	CASRDSGSGDTQYF
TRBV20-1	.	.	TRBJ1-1	TGCAGTGTTTGGGGGGACACTGAAGCTTTCTTT	CSVWGDTEAFF
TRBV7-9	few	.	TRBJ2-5	TGTGCCAGCAGCCGCGAGGAGACCCAGTACTTC	CASSREETQYF
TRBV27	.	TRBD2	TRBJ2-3	TGTGCCAGCAGGTTGGGACTAGCGGGAGTGGGTACGCAGTATTTT	CASRLGLAGVGTQYF
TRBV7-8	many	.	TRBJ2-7	TGTGCCAGCAGCTTTGGGGGAGACTACGAGCAGTACTTC	CASSFGGDYEQYF
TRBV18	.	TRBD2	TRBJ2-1	TGTGCCAGCTCATCGACTCTAGCGGGTAAAGGCGATGAGCAGTTCTTC	CASSSTLAGKGDEQFF
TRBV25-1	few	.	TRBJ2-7	TGTGCCAGCAGTGAAGGTCGGGTCTCCTACGAGCAGTACTTC	CASSEGRVSYEQYF
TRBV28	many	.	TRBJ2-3	TGTGCCAGCAGGGGTTCGGGGTCCCCAGATACGCAGTATTTT	CASRGSGSPDTQYF
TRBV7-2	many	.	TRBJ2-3	TGTGCCAGCAGCCCCCAGTCCCGGTCCACAGATACGCAGTATTTT	CASSPQSRSTDTQYF
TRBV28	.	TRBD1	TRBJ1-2	TGTGCCAGCAGTTTATCTTCCCAGGGGGCACGGGGCTACACCTTC	CASSLSSQGARGYTF
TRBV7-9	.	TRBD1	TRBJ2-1	TGTGCCAGCAGCCGGGACAGGGGCGGGGATGAGCAGTTCTTC	CASSRDRGGDEQFF
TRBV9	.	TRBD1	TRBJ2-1	TGTGCCAGCAGCGTACTACAGGGGAATGACCAGTTCTTC	CASSVLQGNDQFF
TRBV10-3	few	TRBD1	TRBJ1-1	TGTGCCATCAGGCAAGGGACAGCGATGAACACTGAAGCTTTCTTT	CAIRQGTAMNTEAFF
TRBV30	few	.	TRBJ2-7	TGTGCCTGGAGTGCGGCAGAAAAAAACTACGAGCAGTACTTC	CAWSAAEKNYEQYF
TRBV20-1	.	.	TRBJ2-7	TGCAGTGCTAGCGGAGCATCCTACGAGCAGTACTTC	CSASGASYEQYF
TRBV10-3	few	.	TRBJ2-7	TGTGCCATCAGTGAGCGTGAAGGGACCTACGAGCAGTACTTC	CAISEREGTYEQYF
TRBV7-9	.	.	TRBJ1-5	TGTGCCAGCAGCTTAGACAGTAATAGCAATCAGCCCCAGCATTTT	CASSLDSNSNQPQHF
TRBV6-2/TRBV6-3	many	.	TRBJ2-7	TGTGCCAGCAGTTCGGTTTGGGCAGGCAACTCCTACGAGCAGTACTTC	CASSSVWAGNSYEQYF
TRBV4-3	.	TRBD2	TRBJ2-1	TGCGCCAGCAGCCACCGAGCCCTAGCGGGCGGGGATAATGAGCAGTTCTTC	CASSHRALAGGDNEQFF
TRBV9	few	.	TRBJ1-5	TGTGCCAGCAGCCCTTCAGACAGGAGCAATCAGCCCCAGCATTTT	CASSPSDRSNQPQHF
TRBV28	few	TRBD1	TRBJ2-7	TGTGCCAGCAAGAGCCCGGGACAGGCACACGAGCAGTACTTC	CASKSPGQAHEQYF
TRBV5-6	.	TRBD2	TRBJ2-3	TGTGCCAGCAGGTTCCGGGTAGCGGGAGACATTCGGACAGATACGCAGTATTTT	CASRFRVAGDIRTDTQYF
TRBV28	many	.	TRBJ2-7	TGTGCCGCGGAGGGCTACTACGAGCAGTACTTC	CAAEGYYEQYF
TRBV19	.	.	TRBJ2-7	TGTGCCAGTAGTACCCAGGGTTCTCCCTACGAGCAGTACTTC	CASSTQGSPYEQYF
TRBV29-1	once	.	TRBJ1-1	TGCAGCGTTGCCTCAGAATTTGCGGGGACTGAAGCTTTCTTT	CSVASEFAGTEAFF